Shown below are 28 T cell receptor beta chains from a single sample sequenced in a study of blood T cell repertoires in COVID-19 (dated by TCRdb to the early 2020s). The method was the immunoSEQ multiplex PCR assay. TCRdb took this table from immuneACCESS and kept in-frame rearrangements with V and J called. Such tables lack part of the clones; where checked against another copy, unresolved V genes explain under half of the gap, and the rest is unexplained. This sample gives over 100,000 clones in total; around 89% of them show up just once. The ten largest account for more than 3.5% of the sample. Material: peripheral blood. The receptors originated from a man aged 55 to 70 with COVID-19, enrolled during active disease.

This rearrangement joins TRBV30 to TRBJ1-2; D perhaps matches TRBD1 (5 bases). CDR3 length equals 14 residues. V lost 0 bases and J lost 2, with 10 bases in between. The germline CDR1 and CDR2 sequences are GTSNPN and SVGIG (reference sequence). The CDR3: CAWSVSRANYGYTF. CDR3 nucleotides: TGTGCCTGGAGTGTAAGCAGGGCCAACTATGGCTACACCTTC.

The chain recombines TRBV11-3 with TRBJ1-5; D may be TRBD1 (6 bases). This CDR3 has 17 residues. Trimming pared 3 bases from V and 0 bases from J, leaving 15 bases between. Germline V lookup: CDR1 SGHNT, CDR2 YENEEA. The CDR3 DNA reads as TGTGCCAGCAGCTTCCAGGGGAGGGATTATAGCAATCAGCCCCAGCATTTT. Its translation is CASSFQGRDYSNQPQHF.

The V and J genes are TRBV3-1 (or the pseudogene TRBV3-2) and TRBJ2-1, with 14 positions matching TRBD2. With V trimmed by 0 bases and J by 5 bases, 3 bases remained unmatched. Germline loops: CDR1 LGHDT, CDR2 YNNKEL (reference sequence). The CDR3 contains 17 residues. The CDR3 loop is CASSQDRGLAGDNEQFF. Here the CDR3 DNA reads TGTGCCAGCAGCCAAGACCGGGGACTAGCGGGGGACAATGAGCAGTTCTTC.

V is TRBV6-5 and J is TRBJ1-2; TRBD1 aligns across 9 bases. Per germline, CDR1 MNHEY and CDR2 SVGAGI. The V and J ends lost 0 bases and 8 bases, in that order; junction bases with no gene match: 1. There are 13 residues in the CDR3. The CDR3 region is CASSYSDRGGYTF. DNA of the CDR3: TGTGCCAGCAGTTACTCGGACAGGGGCGGCTACACCTTC.

The chain couples TRBV6-5 to TRBJ1-2, with 9 bases matching TRBD1. V lost 7 bases and J lost 2; bases outside the gene matches: 5. Germline loops: CDR1 MNHEY, CDR2 SVGAGI. The CDR3 is 14 residues long. For the CDR3, the DNA is TGTGCCAGCACTAAGACAGGGGGGAACTATGGCTACACCTTC. Its translation: CASTKTGGNYGYTF.

This clone turned up a few times. This chain links TRBV28 with TRBJ1-5, with 7 bases fitting TRBD1. The germline gives CDR1 MDHEN, CDR2 SYDVKM. Trimming removed 5 bases from V and 4 bases from J; junction bases left unmatched: 8. This CDR3 contains 15 residues. CDR3 in amino acids: CASSERDSRNQPQHF. The CDR3 bases are TGTGCCAGCAGTGAACGGGACAGTCGGAATCAGCCCCAGCATTTT.

The chain combines TRBV6-1 with TRBJ2-3; 9 bases fit TRBD2. The CDR3 has 15 amino acids. Germline CDR1 reads MNHNS; CDR2 reads SASEGT. With V trimmed by 3 bases and J by 4 bases, 5 bases remained unmatched. The CDR3 spells CASSDLGGGADTQYF. CDR3 in DNA: TGTGCCAGCAGTGATCTTGGCGGGGGGGCAGATACGCAGTATTTT.

In DNA, the CDR3 is TGTGCCAGCAGCTTAGTGACGGGTGACTATGGCTACACCTTC. Translation gives CASSLVTGDYGYTF. The chain employs TRBV7-2 and TRBJ1-2, with no clear D. Trimming cost V 1 base and J 3 bases, with 9 bases left between them. Germline V gives CDR1 SGHTA, CDR2 FQGNSA. The CDR3 loop spans 14 amino acids.

This CDR3 is CASSLQQTSTDTQYF. The CDR3 nucleotides read TGTGCTAGTAGCCTACAGCAAACTAGCACAGATACGCAGTATTTT. The chain recombines TRBV12-5 with TRBJ2-3, with unresolved D. The germline V and J ends were trimmed by 8 bases and 0 bases, with 15 bases remaining between them. The germline V gene has CDR1 LGHNT and CDR2 FRNRAP. This CDR3 has 15 residues.

The gene calls are TRBV5-4 and TRBJ2-2; tentatively, D is TRBD1 (5 bases). The CDR3 runs to 14 residues. Germline lookup yields CDR1 SGHNT and CDR2 YYREEE (reference sequence). Trimming removed 2 bases from V and 4 bases from J, with 9 bases in between. The CDR3 spells CASSLGVATGELFF. The CDR3 coding sequence is TGTGCCAGCAGCTTAGGGGTCGCCACCGGGGAGCTGTTTTTT.

The chain is built from TRBV9 and TRBJ1-3; D call uncertain. The CDR3 loop spans 13 amino acids. V was clipped by 4 bases and J by 11 bases, with 16 bases between them. Germline values: CDR1 SGDLS, CDR2 YYNGEE. The CDR3 nucleotides are TGTGCCAGCAGCTTAAAAGGTGGCGGCGCCATATATTTT. This sequence encodes CASSLKGGGAIYF.

This rearrangement joins TRBV7-2 to TRBJ2-1, with 10 nucleotides matching TRBD2. Per the germline V gene, CDR1 is SGHTA and CDR2 is FQGNSA. The CDR3 sequence is 18 residues long. V shed 0 bases and J 3 bases; nucleotides not matched to a gene: 8. The CDR3 bases are TGTGCCAGCAGCTTAGCACCCTCTAGCGGGGGCATCTACAATGAGCAGTTCTTC. It translates to CASSLAPSSGGIYNEQFF.

The J gene is TRBJ1-2, the V gene TRBV7-2; TRBD1 matches 9 bases. The germline V gene encodes CDR1 SGHTA and CDR2 FQGNSA. V was pared by 5 bases and J by 5 bases, with 6 bases of the junction left unmatched. The CDR3 length is 14 residues. CDR3 residues: CASSRLDRGYGYTF. DNA for the CDR3: TGTGCCAGCAGCCGGTTGGACAGGGGATATGGCTACACCTTC.

A few counts support this clone. This rearrangement joins TRBV2 to TRBJ2-7; D ambiguous. This CDR3 has 14 amino acids. Trimming took 2 bases from V and 3 from J, leaving 11 bases between them. From germline, CDR1 is SNHLY and CDR2 FYNNEI. The CDR3 nucleotides read TGTGCCAGCAGTGAAAGGCGGATCGACTACGAGCAGTACTTC. Amino acids: CASSERRIDYEQYF. The full variable domain, in which reference TRBV2 and TRBJ2-7 provide the parts outside the CDR3, is EPEVTQTPSHQVTQMGQEVILRCVPISNHLYFYWYRQILGQKVEFLVSFYNNEISEKSEIFDDQFSVERPDGSNFTLKIRSTKLEDSAMYFCASSERRIDYEQYFGPGTRLTVT.

This chain connects TRBV5-1 to TRBJ1-1, with 7 bases aligning to TRBD1. Germline trimming cut 4 bases from V and 0 bases from J; bases unmatched to any gene: 9. This CDR3 is 16 amino acids long. CDR1 and CDR2 from the germline V gene are SGHRS and YFSETQ. CDR3 residues: CASSPQGTDMNTEAFF. CDR3 nucleotides: TGCGCCAGCAGCCCGCAAGGGACAGACATGAACACTGAAGCTTTCTTT.

The chain couples TRBV2 to TRBJ2-5; 7 bases map to TRBD1. The CDR3 sequence is 15 residues long. V dropped 3 bases and J dropped 5; count of bases not matched to a gene: 9. The germline V gene encodes CDR1 SNHLY and CDR2 FYNNEI. The CDR3 is CASSDPARGTETQYF. CDR3 nucleotides: TGTGCCAGCAGTGACCCAGCCAGGGGGACGGAGACCCAGTACTTC. Full variable domain (missing parts from reference TRBV2 and TRBJ2-5): EPEVTQTPSHQVTQMGQEVILRCVPISNHLYFYWYRQILGQKVEFLVSFYNNEISEKSEIFDDQFSVERPDGSNFTLKIRSTKLEDSAMYFCASSDPARGTETQYFGPGTRLLVL.

The rearrangement uses TRBV7-7 and TRBJ2-3, with 8 positions matching TRBD2. This CDR3 has 15 amino acids. CDR1 and CDR2 from the germline V gene are SSHAT and FNYEAQ (reference sequence). The CDR3 coding sequence is TGTGCTAGCGGCCGAGGGAGCGGGGGCCGAGATACGCAGTATTTT. Translation gives CASGRGSGGRDTQYF.

The chain carries TRBV9 and TRBJ2-3; TRBD2 might be the D (5 bases). The CDR3 runs to 13 residues. V lost 3 bases and J 6 bases, leaving 11 bases between the germline ends. CDR1 is SGDLS and CDR2 is YYNGEE in the germline V gene. The CDR3 protein is CASSATSGDTQYF. DNA for the CDR3: TGTGCCAGCAGCGCTACTAGTGGCGATACGCAGTATTTT.

The CDR3 region is CASSLGAGGLTDTQYF. As DNA, the CDR3 is TGTGCCAGCAGTTTAGGGGCGGGGGGCCTCACAGATACGCAGTATTTT. The genes are TRBV27 and TRBJ2-3; TRBD2 aligns across 8 bases. CDR1 is MNHEY, CDR2 SMNVEV, per germline (reference sequence). Losses at the gene ends were 2 bases for V and 2 bases for J; bases not matched to a gene: 6. This CDR3 is 16 amino acids long.

The J gene is TRBJ2-5, the V gene TRBV28; perhaps TRBD2 as D (6 bases). V shed 5 bases and J shed 1 base, with 20 bases lying between them. Germline-derived CDR1 and CDR2 are MDHEN and SYDVKM. The CDR3 runs to 17 residues. CDR3 protein: CASSPARDFSLQETQYF. As DNA, the CDR3 is TGTGCCAGCAGTCCAGCCCGGGACTTTTCCCTCCAAGAGACCCAGTACTTC.

The chain links TRBV3-1 (or the pseudogene TRBV3-2) to TRBJ2-1; D perhaps matches TRBD2 (5 bases). Germline assignment: CDR1 LGHDT and CDR2 YNNKEL (reference sequence). V lost 0 bases and J lost 12, with 15 bases in between. The CDR3 is 14 amino acids. CDR3 nucleotide sequence: TGTGCCAGCAGCCAAGATTGGAGGAGCGGTCGGCAGTTCTTC. It yields the protein CASSQDWRSGRQFF.

The CDR3 DNA reads as TGTGCCAGCAGACCGAACCACGGGTTGGATGGCTACACCTTC. Protein product: CASRPNHGLDGYTF. The V and J genes are TRBV11-1 and TRBJ1-2; D not resolved. The V and J ends lost 6 bases and 6 bases respectively, with 17 bases between them. Germline V gene sequence: CDR1 SGHAT, CDR2 FQDESV (reference sequence). The CDR3 loop spans 14 amino acids.

About this clone: Other DNA sequences from this sample encode an identical CDR3 as well. The chain carries TRBV5-4 and TRBJ1-2; D might be TRBD1 (5 bases). V was shortened by 4 bases and J by 8 bases, with 12 bases between the two germline ends. Germline V gives CDR1 SGHNT, CDR2 YYREEE (reference sequence). CDR3 length equals 12 residues. The CDR3 is CASSDTDRGYTF. The CDR3 coding sequence is TGTGCCAGCAGCGACACCGACAGAGGCTACACCTTC.

The table lists this clone with a few counts. This sequence joins TRBV4-3 and TRBJ1-5; TRBD1 matches at 7 bases. The CDR3 totals 15 residues. In germline, CDR1 is LGHNA, CDR2 YSLEER. The J segment lost 0 bases and the V segment lost 2 bases, leaving 1 base of the junction unmatched. CDR3 protein: CASSQRQGSNQPQHF. The DNA for the CDR3 is TGCGCCAGCAGCCAAAGACAGGGTAGCAATCAGCCCCAGCATTTT.

The chain joins TRBV18 to TRBJ1-4; D not certain. Trimming took 1 base from V and 0 from J, leaving 15 bases between them. Germline CDR1 reads KGHSH; CDR2 reads LQKENI. The CDR3 consists of 18 residues. The CDR3 here is CASSPQRSVTTTNEKLFF. The CDR3 DNA sequence: TGTGCCAGCTCACCACAACGTTCCGTTACTACAACTAATGAAAAACTGTTTTTT.

V usage is TRBV28 and J usage is TRBJ1-5; 7 bases fit TRBD1. This CDR3 contains 15 residues. Trimming cost V 7 bases and J 1 base; bases outside gene matches: 7. From germline, CDR1 is MDHEN and CDR2 SYDVKM. CDR3 amino acids: CASKRSGQSNQPQHF. DNA for the CDR3: TGTGCCAGCAAGAGGTCGGGACAGAGCAATCAGCCCCAGCATTTT.

This clone was seen just once. This chain links TRBV5-1 with TRBJ2-1, with 10 bases that match TRBD2. The CDR3 runs 16 residues. The germline V gene has CDR1 SGHRS and CDR2 YFSETQ. Trimming took 0 bases from V and 7 from J; bases not matched to a gene: 7. CDR3 region: CASSLASSGGGNEQFF. The CDR3 DNA follows: TGCGCCAGCAGCTTGGCCTCTAGCGGGGGTGGGAATGAGCAGTTCTTC.

This chain uses TRBV9 with TRBJ2-5; the match to TRBD2 covers 10 bases. J was trimmed by 4 bases and V by 4 bases; bases with no gene match: 13. Germline CDR1 is SGDLS and CDR2 is YYNGEE. The CDR3 has 17 residues. CDR3 protein: CASSHTSGDRSGETQYF. CDR3 sequence (DNA): TGTGCCAGCAGCCACACTAGCGGGGACCGGTCGGGAGAGACCCAGTACTTC.